This T cell receptor (beta chain) was identified in a study of blood T cell repertoires in COVID-19. Looking at the study overall: Whether acute or convalescent, the COVID-19 samples came from the United States, Italy and Spain. PBMCs, B-cell-depleted T cells, or T cells provided the cDNA or gDNA that made up the material.

Deletions cut 0 bases from V and 0 bases from J, with 9 bases between. Germline values: CDR1 LNHNV, CDR2 YYDKDF (reference sequence). This CDR3 contains 15 residues. In the authors' methods: The authors estimated nucleated cell counts from reference gene primer amplification. Clones were sequenced by immunoSEQ multiplex PCR, and TCRdb holds only the in-frame ones, with some missing. The DNA was the basis for D and trimming; V, J and clone size are from that table. The data contain 120,000 or so clones, roughly 90% of them singletons. The sequence came from a man over 45 with acute or convalescent COVID-19. The chain links TRBV15 to TRBJ2-7; the D is unclear. The sequencing sample was made of peripheral blood. The CDR3 nucleotides are TGTGCCACCAGCAGAGACCCCGGGTTCTCCTACGAGCAGTACTTC. Translation gives CATSRDPGFSYEQYF. The full variable domain, with the rest looked up from reference TRBV15 and TRBJ2-7, is DAMVIQNPRYQVTQFGKPVTLSCSQTLNHNVMYWYQQKSSQAPKLLFHYYDKDFNNEADTPDNFQSRRPNTSFCFLDIRSPGLGDTAMYLCATSRDPGFSYEQYFGPGTRLTVT.